Below, 18 T cell receptor beta chains from the same sample are listed, as sequenced in a study of PD-L1 blockade in urothelial cancer. Sample time point: peripheral blood 6 weeks after treatment start. Sequenced by immunoSEQ multiplex PCR; TCRdb stores in-frame clones only, minus some. The sample holds some 120,000 clones, roughly 91% seen once. Source: PBMCs, taken around atezolizumab (anti-PD-L1) treatment. The receptors shown here come from a man in his sixties with urothelial cancer.

This chain connects TRBV28 to TRBJ1-2, with D maybe TRBD1 (5 bases). This CDR3 is built from 12 residues. From germline, CDR1 is MDHEN and CDR2 SYDVKM. The V and J ends lost 4 bases and 8 bases respectively, with 11 bases between them. This CDR3 reads CASSSPGSGYTF. Written as DNA, the CDR3 is TGTGCCAGCAGTTCTCCAGGGTCCGGCTACACCTTC.

The chain combines TRBV11-2 with TRBJ2-1; 12 bases map to TRBD2. V gave up 4 bases and J gave up 0 bases; unmatched junction bases: 10. This CDR3 has 19 residues. Germline V gene data show CDR1 as SGHAT and CDR2 as FQNNGV. The CDR3 sequence: CASSSWTSGVPSSYNEQFF. The CDR3 DNA reads as TGTGCCAGCAGCTCCTGGACTAGCGGGGTTCCTAGCTCCTACAATGAGCAGTTCTTC.

This chain joins TRBV7-6 and TRBJ2-2; possible D gene TRBD1, 6 bases. Germline loops: CDR1 SGHVS, CDR2 FNYEAQ. V was trimmed by 2 bases and J by 7 bases, leaving 14 bases between them. There are 15 residues in the CDR3. The CDR3 DNA reads as TGTGCCAGCAGCTTACGACAGGCGATGGGCGGGGAGCTGTTTTTT. Its protein product is CASSLRQAMGGELFF.

This clone was recorded only once. This chain links TRBV6-1 with TRBJ1-5, with no clear D. Germline V gives CDR1 MNHNS, CDR2 SASEGT. The V gene lost 8 bases and the J gene lost 3 bases, with 14 bases spanning the gap. The CDR3 spans 14 residues. CDR3 sequence: CASGFGEYNQPQHF. CDR3 nucleotides: TGTGCCAGCGGGTTTGGGGAGTACAATCAGCCCCAGCATTTT.

This chain joins TRBV5-1 and TRBJ2-7; D is undetermined. This CDR3 contains 13 residues. Trimming removed 2 bases from V and 6 bases from J, with 12 bases in between. Germline CDR1 SGHRS, CDR2 YFSETQ. Here the CDR3 DNA reads TGCGCCAGCAGCTTTGGTAGCTTGGGCGAGCAGTACTTC. It encodes CASSFGSLGEQYF. The full variable domain, its missing parts supplied by reference TRBV5-1 and TRBJ2-7, is KAGVTQTPRYLIKTRGQQVTLSCSPISGHRSVSWYQQTPGQGLQFLFEYFSETQRNKGNFPGRFSGRQFSNSRSEMNVSTLELGDSALYLCASSFGSLGEQYFGPGTRLTVT.

This rearrangement joins TRBV7-6 to TRBJ1-2, with 11 bases lining up with TRBD1. CDR3 size: 17 residues. V trimming: 5 bases; J trimming: 3 bases; junction bases outside the gene matches: 11. Looked up from germline, CDR1 is SGHVS and CDR2 is FNYEAQ. The chain's CDR3 is CASSPGTGGLIDYGYTF. The CDR3 DNA follows: TGTGCCAGCAGCCCCGGGACAGGGGGGCTTATTGACTATGGCTACACCTTC.

The chain recombines TRBV10-3 with TRBJ2-7, with D tentatively TRBD1 (6 bases). CDR1 is ENHRY, CDR2 SYGVKD, per germline. This CDR3 comprises 12 residues. V lost 6 bases and J lost 6, with 12 bases in between. This CDR3 is CAISRDIFEQYF. As DNA, the CDR3 is TGTGCCATCAGCCGGGACATCTTCGAGCAGTACTTC.

The chain employs TRBV5-1 and TRBJ2-5, with no clear D. V was clipped by 0 bases and J by 2 bases, with 11 bases between them. Germline-derived CDR1 and CDR2 are SGHRS and YFSETQ. The CDR3 totals 15 residues. The CDR3 region is CASSLGPPGQETQYF. The CDR3 DNA follows: TGCGCCAGCAGCTTGGGACCCCCCGGGCAAGAGACCCAGTACTTC.

On this clone itself: The junction shows a germline mismatch at one end, possibly a read error. The rearrangement links TRBV6-1 to TRBJ2-5; D not resolved. The germline CDR1 and CDR2 sequences are MNHNS and SASEGT. This CDR3 region has 12 residues. CDR3 amino acids: CASREALETQYF. The CDR3 bases are TGTGCCAGCAGGGAAGCCCTTGAGACCCAGTACTTC.

The chain uses TRBV7-9 and TRBJ2-1, with a weak D call TRBD1 (6 bases). The germline V gene encodes CDR1 SEHNR and CDR2 FQNEAQ (reference sequence). The CDR3 loop spans 14 amino acids. DNA for the CDR3: TGTGCTTCAGCTAGGGACAACTCCTACAATGAGCAGTTCTTC. Translating gives CASARDNSYNEQFF. The whole variable domain, filled in from reference TRBV7-9 and TRBJ2-1, reads DTGVSQNPRHKITKRGQNVTFRCDPISEHNRLYWYRQTLGQGPEFLTYFQNEAQLEKSRLLSDRFSAERPKGSFSTLEIQRTEQGDSAMYLCASARDNSYNEQFFGPGTRLTVL.

This rearrangement joins TRBV10-3 to TRBJ2-7; D remains unclear. Deletions cut 4 bases from V and 5 bases from J, with 12 bases between. This CDR3 is 13 amino acids long. From germline, CDR1 is ENHRY and CDR2 SYGVKD. As DNA, the CDR3 is TGTGCCATCAGTGCGCCAGCCCGGGACGAGCAGTACTTC. Encoded protein: CAISAPARDEQYF.

The count of this clone is one. The rearrangement uses TRBV10-3 and TRBJ1-1; TRBD1 matches 7 bases. Germline lookup yields CDR1 ENHRY and CDR2 SYGVKD. The trim removed 4 bases at V and 5 bases at J, leaving 7 bases unmatched. CDR3 size: 14 residues. The CDR3 is CAISATGTETEAFF. CDR3 coding DNA: TGTGCCATCAGTGCGACAGGGACGGAAACTGAAGCTTTCTTT.

DNA of the CDR3: TGCGCCAGCAGCCAAGATGGAGGAGGGGGCTACACCTTC. Protein: CASSQDGGGGYTF. This chain connects TRBV4-3 to TRBJ1-2; D unresolved. Deletions cut 0 bases from V and 8 bases from J, with 10 bases between. Germline values: CDR1 LGHNA, CDR2 YSLEER. The CDR3 totals 13 residues.

As concerns this clone: This sample includes further DNA sequences coding for the same CDR3. The chain links TRBV7-6 to TRBJ1-1; the D gene is possibly TRBD1 (5 bases). This CDR3 is built from 13 residues. Germline V gives CDR1 SGHVS, CDR2 FNYEAQ. Trimming shortened V by 5 bases and J by 1 base, and 8 bases separated the two germline ends. In DNA form, the CDR3 reads TGTGCCAGCAGCCCAACAGGGAACACTGAAGCTTTCTTT. This codes for CASSPTGNTEAFF. Looking up the rest from reference TRBV7-6 and TRBJ1-1 gives the full variable domain: GAGVSQSPRYKVTKRGQDVALRCDPISGHVSLYWYRQALGQGPEFLTYFNYEAQQDKSGLPNDRFSAERPEGSISTLTIQRTEQRDSAMYRCASSPTGNTEAFFGQGTRLTVV.

This clone appeared a single time. This sequence joins TRBV5-1 and TRBJ2-3; perhaps TRBD1 as D (5 bases). Germline V CDR1 and CDR2: SGHRS, YFSETQ. V gave up 4 bases and J gave up 0 bases, with 12 bases separating them. The CDR3 extends over 15 amino acids. The DNA of the CDR3 is TGCGCCAGCAGCCTGACAGTTTCTAGCACAGATACGCAGTATTTT. Amino acids: CASSLTVSSTDTQYF.

The chain carries TRBV2 and TRBJ1-1; 7 nucleotides align to TRBD1. Germline CDR1 SNHLY, CDR2 FYNNEI. CDR3 length: 15 residues. After removal of 3 bases from V and 5 bases from J, the junction contained 9 bases not matched to a gene. The CDR3 spells CASSEVQGGWTEAFF. CDR3 DNA sequence: TGTGCCAGCAGTGAGGTGCAGGGGGGATGGACTGAAGCTTTCTTT.

CDR3: CASSPRDSDGYTF. The CDR3 region has the DNA TGTGCCAGCTCACCCCGGGACAGCGATGGCTACACCTTC. The chain combines TRBV18 with TRBJ1-2; TRBD1 matches at 7 bases. The CDR3 is made up of 13 amino acids. Germline CDR1 and CDR2: KGHSH and LQKENI. Trimming cost V 3 bases and J 6 bases; bases outside gene matches: 4.

V gene TRBV6-1 combines with J gene TRBJ1-3, with D perhaps TRBD1 (6 bases). The CDR3 has 15 residues. V dropped 0 bases and J dropped 2 bases, with 8 bases sitting between them. The germline V gene encodes CDR1 MNHNS and CDR2 SASEGT. CDR3 protein: CASSEAQGPGNTIYF. The CDR3 DNA sequence: TGTGCCAGCAGTGAAGCACAGGGTCCTGGAAACACCATATATTTT.